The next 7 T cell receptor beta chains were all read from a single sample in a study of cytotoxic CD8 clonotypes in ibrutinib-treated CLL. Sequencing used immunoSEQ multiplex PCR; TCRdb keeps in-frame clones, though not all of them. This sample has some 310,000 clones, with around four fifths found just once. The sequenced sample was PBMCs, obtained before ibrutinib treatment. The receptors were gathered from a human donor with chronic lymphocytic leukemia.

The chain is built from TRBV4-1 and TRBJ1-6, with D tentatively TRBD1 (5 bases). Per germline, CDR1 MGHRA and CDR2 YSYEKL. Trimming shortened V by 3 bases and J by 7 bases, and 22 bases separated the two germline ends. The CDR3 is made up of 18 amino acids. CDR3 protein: CASSQTTAISLRNSPLHF. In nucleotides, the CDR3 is TGCGCCAGCAGCCAGACGACAGCAATTAGCCTTCGGAATTCACCCCTCCACTTT.

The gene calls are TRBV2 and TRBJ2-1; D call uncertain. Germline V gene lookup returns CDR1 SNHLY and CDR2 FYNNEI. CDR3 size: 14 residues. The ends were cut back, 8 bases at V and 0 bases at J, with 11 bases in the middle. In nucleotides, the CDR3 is TGTGCCAGCTCAGGTGAGAGCTCCTACAATGAGCAGTTCTTC. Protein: CASSGESSYNEQFF.

The CDR3 reads CASSPGLGQGYEQYF. CDR3 coding DNA: TGCGCCAGCAGCCCGGGGTTGGGACAGGGATACGAGCAGTACTTC. V gene TRBV4-3 combines with J gene TRBJ2-7; 9 bases align to TRBD1. The germline V gene encodes CDR1 LGHNA and CDR2 YSLEER. The CDR3 extends over 15 amino acids. V trimming: 4 bases; J trimming: 4 bases; junction bases outside the gene matches: 8.

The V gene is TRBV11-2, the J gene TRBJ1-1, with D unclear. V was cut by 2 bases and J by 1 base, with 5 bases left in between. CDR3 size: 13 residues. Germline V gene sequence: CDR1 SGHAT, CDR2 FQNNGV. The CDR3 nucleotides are TGTGCCAGCAGCTTAATAGAGAACACTGAAGCTTTCTTT. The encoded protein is CASSLIENTEAFF.

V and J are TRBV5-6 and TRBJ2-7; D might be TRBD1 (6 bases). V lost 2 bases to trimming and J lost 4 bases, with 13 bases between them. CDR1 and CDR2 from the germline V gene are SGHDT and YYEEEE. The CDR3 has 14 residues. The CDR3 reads CASSFWGLVYEQYF. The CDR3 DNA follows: TGTGCCAGCAGCTTTTGGGGGCTGGTGTACGAGCAGTACTTC.

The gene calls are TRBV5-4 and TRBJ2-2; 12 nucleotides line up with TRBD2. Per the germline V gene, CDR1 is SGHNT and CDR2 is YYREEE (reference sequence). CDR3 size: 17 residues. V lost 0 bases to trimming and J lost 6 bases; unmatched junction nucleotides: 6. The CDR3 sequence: CASSLGLAGVEAGELFF. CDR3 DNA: TGTGCCAGCAGCTTGGGACTAGCGGGAGTTGAGGCCGGGGAGCTGTTTTTT.

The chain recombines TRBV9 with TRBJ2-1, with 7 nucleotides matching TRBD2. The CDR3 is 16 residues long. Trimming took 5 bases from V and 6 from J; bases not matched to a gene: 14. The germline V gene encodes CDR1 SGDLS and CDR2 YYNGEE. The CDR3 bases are TGTGCCAGCAGTCTGGGCTGGGCGGGACTACCCAATGAGCAGTTCTTC. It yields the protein CASSLGWAGLPNEQFF.